The 7 T cell receptor beta chains presented below share a single source sample, sequenced in a study of memory CD4+ T cells and cytomegalovirus serostatus. Data came from immunoSEQ multiplex PCR; TCRdb stores just in-frame clones and leaves some out. Of 80,000 or so clones listed, approximately 78% were seen once; the top ten hold just over 2.5%. Single viable CD3+CD4+CD8-CD45RO+ cells were sorted as the memory CD4+ T cells. Sequencing was carried out using memory CD4+ T cells from blood. The receptors shown here come from an adult in good health and CMV-seropositive.

J is TRBJ2-5 and V is TRBV2; 8 bases fit TRBD1. In germline, CDR1 is SNHLY, CDR2 FYNNEI. This CDR3 has 13 residues. With V trimmed by 3 bases and J by 7 bases, 4 bases remained unmatched. The DNA of the CDR3 is TGTGCCAGCAGTGAGGACAGGGTCAGGACCCAGTACTTC. As protein: CASSEDRVRTQYF.

The chain employs TRBV2 and TRBJ1-5, with D unresolved. Trimming left V 4 bases short and J 1 base short, with 2 bases between. Germline values: CDR1 SNHLY, CDR2 FYNNEI. The CDR3 spans 12 residues. In DNA, the CDR3 is TGTGCCAGCAGTGCAAGCAATCAGCCCCAGCATTTT. Translation: CASSASNQPQHF.

The chain recombines TRBV28 with TRBJ2-7, with D possibly matching TRBD2 (5 bases). V gave up 3 bases and J gave up 5 bases, with 20 bases separating them. From germline, CDR1 is MDHEN and CDR2 SYDVKM. This CDR3 is 16 amino acids long. The CDR3 DNA reads as TGTGCCAGCAGTTTGGCTTCTAGGACCGGGCGGGACGAGCAGTACTTC. The encoded protein is CASSLASRTGRDEQYF.

The count of this clone is one. The chain couples TRBV4-2 to TRBJ2-3; 10 positions agree with TRBD2. The germline CDR1 and CDR2 sequences are LGHNA and YNFKEQ. There are 14 residues in the CDR3. J lost 13 bases, V lost 3 bases, and 10 bases had no gene match. CDR3 amino acids: CASSQDLLAGVKYF. The CDR3 DNA sequence: TGTGCCAGCAGCCAGGACCTTCTAGCGGGGGTGAAGTATTTT.

The chain employs TRBV4-3 and TRBJ2-6, with 9 bases that match TRBD1. J lost 5 bases, V lost 4 bases, and 9 bases had no gene match. The CDR3 spans 17 residues. Per germline, CDR1 LGHNA and CDR2 YSLEER. The CDR3 loop reads CASSLGTGPIRANVLTF. Here the CDR3 DNA reads TGCGCCAGCAGCCTCGGGACAGGGCCTATAAGGGCCAACGTCCTGACTTTC.

V usage is TRBV11-3 and J usage is TRBJ2-1; 13 bases are a match to TRBD2. CDR3 size: 17 residues. Germline CDR1 and CDR2: SGHNT and YENEEA. V trimming: 2 bases; J trimming: 7 bases; junction bases outside the gene matches: 8. CDR3 in amino acids: CASSLTIGTSGKNEQFF. The CDR3 bases are TGTGCCAGCAGCTTAACTATCGGGACTAGCGGGAAGAATGAGCAGTTCTTC.

This clone counts as medium-sized. The genes are TRBV23-1 and TRBJ1-4, with D maybe TRBD1 (5 bases). TRBV23-1 qualifies as an ORF whose function is uncertain. With 4 bases removed from V and 3 bases from J, the gap between germline ends came to 9 bases. The CDR3 runs 14 residues. In DNA form, the CDR3 reads TGCGCCAGCAGTCGAAGGGGATCTAATGAAAAACTGTTTTTT. Its protein product is CASSRRGSNEKLFF.